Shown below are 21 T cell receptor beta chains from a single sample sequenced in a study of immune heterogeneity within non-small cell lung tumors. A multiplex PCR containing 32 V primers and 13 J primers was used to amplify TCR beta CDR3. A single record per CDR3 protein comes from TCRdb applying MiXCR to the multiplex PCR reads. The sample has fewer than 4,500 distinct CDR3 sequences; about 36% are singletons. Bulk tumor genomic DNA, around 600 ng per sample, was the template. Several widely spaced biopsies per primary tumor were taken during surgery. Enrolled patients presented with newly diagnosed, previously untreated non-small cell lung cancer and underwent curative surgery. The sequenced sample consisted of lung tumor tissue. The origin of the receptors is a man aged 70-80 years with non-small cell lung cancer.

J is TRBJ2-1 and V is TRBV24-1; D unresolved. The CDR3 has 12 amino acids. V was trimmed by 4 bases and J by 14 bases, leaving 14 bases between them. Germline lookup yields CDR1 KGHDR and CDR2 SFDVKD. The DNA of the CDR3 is TGTGCCACCAGTGACCTGACAAGGCAGGAGTTCTTC. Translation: CATSDLTRQEFF.

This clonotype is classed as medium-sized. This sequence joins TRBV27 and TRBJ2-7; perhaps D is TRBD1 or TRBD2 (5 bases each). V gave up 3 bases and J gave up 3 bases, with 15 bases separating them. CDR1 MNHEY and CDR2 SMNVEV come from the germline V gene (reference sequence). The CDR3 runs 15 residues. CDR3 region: CASSFSAGGFYEQYF. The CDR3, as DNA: TGTGCCAGCAGTTTCTCCGCTGGGGGTTTCTACGAGCAGTACTTC.

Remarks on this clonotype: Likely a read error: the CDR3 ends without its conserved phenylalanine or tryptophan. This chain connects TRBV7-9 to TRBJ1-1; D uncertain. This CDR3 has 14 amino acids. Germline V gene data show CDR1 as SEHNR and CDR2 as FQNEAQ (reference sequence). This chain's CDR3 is CASSSPLGNPEAFL. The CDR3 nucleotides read TGTGCCAGCAGCTCCCCGCTAGGGAACCCTGAAGCTTTCCTT.

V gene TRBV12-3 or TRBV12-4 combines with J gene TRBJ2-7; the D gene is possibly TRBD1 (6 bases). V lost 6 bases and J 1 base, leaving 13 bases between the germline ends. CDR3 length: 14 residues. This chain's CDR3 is CASSSGQQSYEQYF. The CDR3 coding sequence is TGTGCCAGCAGCTCGGGACAACAATCCTACGAGCAGTACTTC.

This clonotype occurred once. The CDR3 region is CASITGVLEQYF. CDR3 in DNA: TGTGCCAGTATCACAGGGGTTTTGGAGCAGTACTTC. This chain uses TRBV2 with TRBJ2-7, with 7 bases fitting TRBD1. V lost 9 bases and J lost 7; bases outside the gene matches: 9. This CDR3 has 12 residues. From germline, CDR1 is SNHLY and CDR2 FYNNEI.

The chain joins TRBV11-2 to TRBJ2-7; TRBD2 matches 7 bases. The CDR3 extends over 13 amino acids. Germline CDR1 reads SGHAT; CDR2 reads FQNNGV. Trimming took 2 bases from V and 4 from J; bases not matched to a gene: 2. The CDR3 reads CASSLKAGYEQYF. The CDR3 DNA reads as TGTGCCAGCAGCTTAAAAGCGGGATACGAGCAGTACTTC.

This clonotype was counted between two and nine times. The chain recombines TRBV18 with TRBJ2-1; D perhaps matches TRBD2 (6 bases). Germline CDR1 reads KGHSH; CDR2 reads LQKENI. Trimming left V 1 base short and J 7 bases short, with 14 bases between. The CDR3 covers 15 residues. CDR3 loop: CASSPRELGTNEQFF. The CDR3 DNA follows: TGTGCCAGCTCACCACGGGAGCTGGGGACTAATGAGCAGTTCTTC.

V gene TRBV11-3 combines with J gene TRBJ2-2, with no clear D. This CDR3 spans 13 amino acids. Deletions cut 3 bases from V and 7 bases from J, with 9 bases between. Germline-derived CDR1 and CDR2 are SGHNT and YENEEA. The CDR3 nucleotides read TGTGCCAGCAGCTTTGGGGTTGGCGGGGAGCTGTTTTTT. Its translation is CASSFGVGGELFF.

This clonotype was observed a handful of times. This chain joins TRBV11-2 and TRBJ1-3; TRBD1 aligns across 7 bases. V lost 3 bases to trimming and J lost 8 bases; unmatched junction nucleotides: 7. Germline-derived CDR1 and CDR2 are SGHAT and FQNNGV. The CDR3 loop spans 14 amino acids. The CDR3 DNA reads TGTGCCAGCAGCTTGGGCAGCAGGGGGGACACCATATATTTT. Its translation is CASSLGSRGDTIYF. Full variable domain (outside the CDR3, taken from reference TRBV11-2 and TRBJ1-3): EAGVAQSPRYKIIEKRQSVAFWCNPISGHATLYWYQQILGQGPKLLIQFQNNGVVDDSQLPKDRFSAERLKGVDSTLKIQPAKLEDSAVYLCASSLGSRGDTIYFGEGSWLTVV.

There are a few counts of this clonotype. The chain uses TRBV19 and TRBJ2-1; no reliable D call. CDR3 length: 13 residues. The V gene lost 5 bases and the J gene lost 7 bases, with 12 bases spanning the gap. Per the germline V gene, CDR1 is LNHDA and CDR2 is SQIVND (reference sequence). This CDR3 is CASSESSLNEQFF. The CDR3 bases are TGTGCCAGTAGTGAAAGTTCGTTGAATGAGCAGTTCTTC.

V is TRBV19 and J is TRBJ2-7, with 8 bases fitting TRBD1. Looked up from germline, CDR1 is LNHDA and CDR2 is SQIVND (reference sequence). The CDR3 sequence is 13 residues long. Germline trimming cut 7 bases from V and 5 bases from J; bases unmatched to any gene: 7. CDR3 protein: CASTLDRAHEQYF. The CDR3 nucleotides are TGTGCCAGTACCTTGGACAGGGCTCACGAGCAGTACTTC.

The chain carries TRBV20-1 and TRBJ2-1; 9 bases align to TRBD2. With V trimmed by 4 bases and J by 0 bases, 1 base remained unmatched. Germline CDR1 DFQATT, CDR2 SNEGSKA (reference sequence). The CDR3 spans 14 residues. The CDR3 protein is CSAKLAGSYNEQFF. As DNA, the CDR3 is TGCAGTGCTAAACTAGCGGGCTCCTACAATGAGCAGTTCTTC.

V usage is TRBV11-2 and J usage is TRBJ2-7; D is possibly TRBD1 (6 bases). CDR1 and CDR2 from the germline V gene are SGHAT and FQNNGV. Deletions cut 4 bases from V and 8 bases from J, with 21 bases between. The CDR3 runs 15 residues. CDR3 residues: CASSWGQGRVYQQYF. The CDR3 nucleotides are TGTGCCAGCAGCTGGGGACAAGGAAGAGTGTACCAGCAGTACTTC.

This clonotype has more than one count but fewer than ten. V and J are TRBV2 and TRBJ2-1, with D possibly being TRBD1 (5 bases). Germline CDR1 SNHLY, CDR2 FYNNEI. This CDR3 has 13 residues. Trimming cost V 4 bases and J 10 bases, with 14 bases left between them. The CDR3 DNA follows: TGTGCCAGCAGTGGCTCTGGGGCGGTCGAGCAGTTCTTC. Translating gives CASSGSGAVEQFF.

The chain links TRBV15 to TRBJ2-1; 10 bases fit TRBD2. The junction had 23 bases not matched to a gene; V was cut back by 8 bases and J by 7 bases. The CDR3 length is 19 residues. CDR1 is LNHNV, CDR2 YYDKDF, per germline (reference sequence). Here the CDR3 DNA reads TGTGCCACCGGCCCGGGACAAGCAAACCTAGCGGGAGTAAAAAATGAGCAGTTCTTC. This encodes CATGPGQANLAGVKNEQFF. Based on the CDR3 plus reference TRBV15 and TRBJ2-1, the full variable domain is DAMVIQNPRYQVTQFGKPVTLSCSQTLNHNVMYWYQQKSSQAPKLLFHYYDKDFNNEADTPDNFQSRRPNTSFCFLDIRSPGLGDTAMYLCATGPGQANLAGVKNEQFFGPGTRLTVL.

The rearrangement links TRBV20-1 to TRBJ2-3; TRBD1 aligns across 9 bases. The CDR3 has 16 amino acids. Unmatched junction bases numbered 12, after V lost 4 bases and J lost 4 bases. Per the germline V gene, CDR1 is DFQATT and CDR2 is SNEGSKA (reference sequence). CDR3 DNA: TGCAGTGCTACCGCCCTCACAGGGGGCAGAGCAGATACGCAGTATTTT. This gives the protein CSATALTGGRADTQYF.

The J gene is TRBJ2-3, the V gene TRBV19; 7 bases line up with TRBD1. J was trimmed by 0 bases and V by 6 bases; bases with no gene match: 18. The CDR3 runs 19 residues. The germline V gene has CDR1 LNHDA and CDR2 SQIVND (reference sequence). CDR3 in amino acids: CASRSTIRTDRVSTDTQYF. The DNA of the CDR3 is TGTGCCAGTAGATCAACCATCCGGACCGACAGGGTAAGCACAGATACGCAGTATTTT.

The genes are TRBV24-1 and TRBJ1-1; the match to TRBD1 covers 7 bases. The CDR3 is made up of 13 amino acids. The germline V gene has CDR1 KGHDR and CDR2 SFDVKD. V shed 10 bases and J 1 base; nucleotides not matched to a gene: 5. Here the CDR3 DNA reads TGTGCCACGCAACAGGGGTGGAACACTGAAGCTTTCTTT. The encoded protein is CATQQGWNTEAFF.

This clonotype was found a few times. Here the CDR3 DNA reads TGTGCCAGCATGGTAGCGGCCTCCTACGAGCAGTACTTC. Protein: CASMVAASYEQYF. V gene TRBV6-1 combines with J gene TRBJ2-7, with D perhaps matching TRBD2 (6 bases). CDR1 and CDR2 (germline): MNHNS, SASEGT. V was clipped by 7 bases and J by 0 bases, with 10 bases between them. The CDR3 has 13 amino acids.

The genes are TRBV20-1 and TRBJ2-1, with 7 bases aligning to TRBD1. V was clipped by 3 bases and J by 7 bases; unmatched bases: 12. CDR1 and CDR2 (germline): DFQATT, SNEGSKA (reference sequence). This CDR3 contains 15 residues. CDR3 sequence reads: CSASEKGGVGNEQFF. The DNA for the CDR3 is TGCAGTGCTAGTGAGAAAGGGGGCGTCGGTAATGAGCAGTTCTTC.

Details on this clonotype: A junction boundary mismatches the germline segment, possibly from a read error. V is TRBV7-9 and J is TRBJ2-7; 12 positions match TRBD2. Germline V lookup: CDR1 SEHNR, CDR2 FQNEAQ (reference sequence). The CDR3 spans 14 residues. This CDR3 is CGSSSLAGGYEQYF. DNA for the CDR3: TGTGGCAGCAGCTCACTAGCGGGAGGCTACGAGCAGTACTTC.